This TCR beta chain was sequenced in a study of molecular identifiers for immune sequencing clone quantification. TCRdb re-analysed the PCR reads in MiXCR, keeping a single row per CDR3 protein. This sample carries 400,000 to 600,000 distinct CDR3 sequences, less than 30% of them seen once, and the ten largest clones take roughly 0.79%. Naive CD8 sequencing libraries were generated from around 18,000 to 910,000 sorted cells, with 10%, 30% or 50% RNA as input. The sample was naive CD8+ T cells from blood, with Jurkat cell RNA spiked in. Subset described: FACS-sorted CD8+CD4-CCR7+CD45RA+ naive T cells. The origin of this receptor is a human donor in good health. Some libraries in this study had Jurkat cell RNA spiked in.

CDR3 sequence: CASSLVPGPLGETQYF. CDR3 sequence (DNA): TGTGCCAGCAGCTTAGTCCCCGGGCCGCTAGGGGAGACCCAGTACTTC. The rearrangement uses TRBV7-9 and TRBJ2-5; D gene ambiguous. V was shortened by 1 base and J by 5 bases, with 17 bases between the two germline ends. CDR3 size: 16 residues. Per the germline V gene, CDR1 is SEHNR and CDR2 is FQNEAQ (reference sequence).